A selection of T cell receptor beta chains follows, all from one sample in a study of sequential checkpoint blockade in melanoma. Sequencing was performed with immunoSEQ multiplex PCR; in TCRdb, only in-frame clones are kept and a portion is missing. The sample contains around 35,000 clones, 30% to 40% of which appear only once. Here the sequenced sample was tumor tissue (inferred from file names), taken from a patient given nivolumab and ipilimumab in sequence. These TCRs come from a human donor with melanoma. The CDR3 runs from the conserved cysteine through the conserved F or W.

v_gene	j_gene	CDR3aa
TRBV18	TRBJ1-2	CASSSRPGTGIGYTF
TRBV19	TRBJ2-5	CASSMGVGGQETQYF
TRBV28	TRBJ1-4	CASSLFHEKLFF
TRBV18	TRBJ1-5	CASSPGTGGSNQPQHF
TRBV5-1	TRBJ2-5	CASSHTGSGLQETQYF
TRBV19	TRBJ1-6	CASIGATYNSPLHF
TRBV30	TRBJ2-7	CAWRTTDPNEQYF
TRBV5-8	TRBJ1-3	CASSFLGPNTIYF
TRBV28	TRBJ2-7	CASSLGGLYEQYF
TRBV14	TRBJ1-2	CASSQEDPRNNYGYTF
TRBV19	TRBJ1-3	CASSFGVSGNTIYF
TRBV6-8	TRBJ1-3	CASSYQGSLGNTIYF
TRBV7-6	TRBJ2-7	CASSFSGGTLREQYF
TRBV10-2	TRBJ2-4	CASSESSQPPNIQYF
TRBV11-3	TRBJ2-3	CASSPTSSTDTQYF
TRBV18	TRBJ2-6	CASSPRETSGANVLTF
TRBV2	TRBJ1-1	CASSPMDRYTEAFF
TRBV6-8	TRBJ2-6	CASSYSGGPGANVLTF
TRBV19	TRBJ2-2	CASSIVATQYTGELFF
TRBV19	TRBJ2-2	CASSIRGAGVNTGELFF
TRBV6-8	TRBJ1-5	CASSYSDQPQHF
TRBV11-3	TRBJ1-5	CASSAGEGTQPQHF
TRBV28	TRBJ2-7	CASSFVPIYEQYF
TRBV28	TRBJ1-5	CASTKGQVGNQPQHF
TRBV11-3	TRBJ2-1	CASSSALAGGLNEQFF
TRBV11-1	TRBJ2-7	CASSAGLTTYEQYF
TRBV11-3	TRBJ2-3	CASSSMQGSLDTQYF
TRBV10-2	TRBJ2-5	CASSEFRTARGQTQYF
TRBV11-3	TRBJ2-7	CASSLDPPHRLAGENEQYF
TRBV23-1	TRBJ2-7	CASSFRGIANEQYF
TRBV19	TRBJ1-2	CASSYMGHKPDYGYTF
TRBV29-1	TRBJ1-4	CSVGEGWEKLFF
TRBV6-8	TRBJ2-3	CAGSGGAGHTDTQYF
TRBV10-2	TRBJ2-3	CASTSGVTDTQYF
TRBV13	TRBJ1-1	CASSLGRTGDGGEAFF
TRBV18	TRBJ2-7	CASSPMGLPTYEQYF
TRBV6-8	TRBJ1-2	CATLGGRDYGYTF
TRBV19	TRBJ2-7	CASSIGHNQGEQYF
TRBV9	TRBJ2-3	CASITSGLRGDTQYF
TRBV19	TRBJ2-1	CASSFPTGMTYNEQFF
TRBV19	TRBJ1-5	CASSIRVGSNQPQHF
TRBV30	TRBJ2-7	CAWSVKTRGLYEQYF
TRBV11-1	TRBJ2-1	CASSTGTSGTYNEQFF
TRBV12-5	TRBJ2-1	CASGLVPTNNEQFF
TRBV11-3	TRBJ2-7	CASSLGPGLAYEQYF
TRBV6-8	TRBJ1-1	CASSYTVTTEAFF
TRBV5-1	TRBJ1-2	CASSLGGDDEGYGYTF
TRBV18	TRBJ1-5	CASSLRQAVDQPQHF
TRBV6-8	TRBJ2-7	CASSQGGTGGYEQYF
TRBV6-7	TRBJ2-7	CASSDLLATYEQYF
TRBV28	TRBJ1-2	CASSLNRQPPWTGFGYTF
TRBV5-1	TRBJ2-1	CASSVTGLAGENEQFF
TRBV5-1	TRBJ2-3	CASSLAVQAGGDTQYF